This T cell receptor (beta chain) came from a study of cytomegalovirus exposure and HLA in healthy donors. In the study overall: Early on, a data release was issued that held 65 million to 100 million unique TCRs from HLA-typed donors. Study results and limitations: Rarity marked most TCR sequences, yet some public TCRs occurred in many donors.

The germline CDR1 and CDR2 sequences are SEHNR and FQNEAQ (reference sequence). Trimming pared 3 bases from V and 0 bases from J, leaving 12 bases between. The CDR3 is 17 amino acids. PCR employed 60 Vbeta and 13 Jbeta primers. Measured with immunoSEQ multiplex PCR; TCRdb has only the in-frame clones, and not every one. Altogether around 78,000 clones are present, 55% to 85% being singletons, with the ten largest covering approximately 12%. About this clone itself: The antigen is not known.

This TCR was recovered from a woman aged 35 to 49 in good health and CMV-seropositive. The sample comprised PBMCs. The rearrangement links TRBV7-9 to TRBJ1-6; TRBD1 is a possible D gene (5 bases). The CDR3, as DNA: TGTGCCAGCAGCTTCGCCAGGGTTAGCTCCTATAATTCACCCCTCCACTTT. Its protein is CASSFARVSSYNSPLHF.